A selection of T cell receptor beta chains follows, all from one sample in a study of blood T cell repertoires in COVID-19. Clones were sequenced by immunoSEQ multiplex PCR, and TCRdb holds only the in-frame ones, with some missing. The repertoire includes under 450,000 clones, roughly four fifths of them detected once, and about 4.9% sits in the top ten. Sequenced material: PBMCs or T cells enriched from blood (not recorded which). All receptors come from a woman between 45 and 60 years old who had recovered from COVID-19. Both conserved end residues are part of each CDR3. A D gene is named only where the DNA matches it firmly. Size is stated for part of the rows, as once, few or many counts, or as a class when the clone is expanded.

length: 14; D: -; size: -; J: TRBJ1-1; V: TRBV5-4; CDR3: CASSLASSRTEAFF; DNA: TGTGCCAGCAGCTTGGCTTCGTCGCGAACTGAAGCTTTCTTT
length: 13; D: -; size: -; J: TRBJ1-2; V: TRBV7-9; CDR3: CASSSDPTGQFKF; DNA: TGTGCCAGCAGCTCCGACCCGACAGGCCAGTTTAAGTTC
length: 20; D: -; size: -; J: TRBJ2-7; V: TRBV4-3; CDR3: CASSLTGGYSAGEGHYEQYF; DNA: TGCGCCAGCAGCCTCACAGGTGGGTACTCCGCGGGAGAGGGACACTACGAGCAGTACTTC
length: 16; D: -; size: -; J: TRBJ2-3; V: TRBV5-4; CDR3: CASSFRGGVSTDTQYF; DNA: TGTGCCAGCAGCTTCCGGGGCGGGGTGAGCACAGATACGCAGTATTTT
length: 15; D: TRBD1; size: -; J: TRBJ2-5; V: TRBV28; CDR3: CASSPVGQTQETQYF; DNA: TGTGCCAGCAGTCCAGTGGGACAGACACAAGAGACCCAGTACTTC
length: 13; D: -; size: -; J: TRBJ1-2; V: TRBV2; CDR3: CASSASNSYGYTF; DNA: TGTGCCAGCAGTGCATCTAACAGCTATGGCTACACCTTC
length: 16; D: TRBD1; size: -; J: TRBJ1-2; V: TRBV6-5; CDR3: CASSSGTGVSNYGYTF; DNA: TGTGCCAGCAGTTCCGGGACAGGAGTTTCTAACTATGGCTACACCTTC
length: 16; D: TRBD2; size: -; J: TRBJ2-3; V: TRBV18; CDR3: CASHRGGSASPDTQYF; DNA: TGTGCCAGCCACCGCGGGGGAAGTGCCTCCCCAGATACGCAGTATTTT
length: 12; D: -; size: -; J: TRBJ1-1; V: TRBV11-1; CDR3: CASSTARREAFF; DNA: TGTGCCAGCAGCACGGCTCGGAGAGAAGCTTTCTTT
length: 15; D: TRBD2; size: -; J: TRBJ2-1; V: TRBV6-1; CDR3: CASSERGGSYNEQFF; DNA: TGTGCCAGCAGTGAAAGGGGCGGGAGCTACAATGAGCAGTTCTTC
length: 14; D: TRBD1; size: -; J: TRBJ2-7; V: TRBV7-2; CDR3: CASSSTGRHYEQYF; DNA: TGTGCCAGCAGCTCGACAGGGCGACACTACGAGCAGTACTTC
length: 19; D: -; size: -; J: TRBJ2-2; V: TRBV18; CDR3: CASSPMIRASESNTGELFF; DNA: TGTGCCAGCTCACCGATGATTCGAGCTAGCGAATCGAACACCGGGGAGCTGTTTTTT
length: 14; D: TRBD1; size: -; J: TRBJ1-2; V: TRBV7-9; CDR3: CASSFSTGGYGYTF; DNA: TGTGCCAGCAGCTTTTCAACAGGGGGCTATGGCTACACCTTC
length: 14; D: TRBD1; size: -; J: TRBJ1-1; V: TRBV7-3; CDR3: CASSETGGRTEAFF; DNA: TGTGCCAGCAGCGAGACAGGGGGCCGAACTGAAGCTTTCTTT
length: 13; D: -; size: -; J: TRBJ2-7; V: TRBV30; CDR3: CAWSTRGGHEQYF; DNA: TGTGCCTGGAGTACGCGGGGAGGCCACGAGCAGTACTTC
length: 15; D: -; size: -; J: TRBJ2-5; V: TRBV5-1; CDR3: CASSRYHMNQETQYF; DNA: TGCGCCAGCAGCCGTTACCACATGAACCAAGAGACCCAGTACTTC
length: 17; D: -; size: -; J: TRBJ2-7; V: TRBV7-9; CDR3: CASSPPVGTDSSYEQYF; DNA: TGTGCCAGCAGCCCCCCCGTCGGGACGGACAGCTCCTACGAGCAGTACTTC
length: 16; D: TRBD2; size: once; J: TRBJ2-1; V: TRBV5-4; CDR3: CASSPGLAGGHSEQFF; DNA: TGTGCCAGCAGCCCGGGACTAGCGGGGGGCCATAGTGAGCAGTTCTTC
length: 13; D: TRBD1; size: once; J: TRBJ2-7; V: TRBV19; CDR3: CASSSQGSYEQYF; DNA: TGTGCCAGTAGCTCACAGGGGAGCTACGAGCAGTACTTC
length: 13; D: TRBD1; size: -; J: TRBJ1-2; V: TRBV5-8; CDR3: CASSFGQGRGYTF; DNA: TGTGCCAGCAGCTTCGGACAGGGGCGAGGCTACACCTTC
length: 13; D: TRBD1; size: -; J: TRBJ1-5; V: TRBV6-5; CDR3: CASRDRGNQPQHF; DNA: TGTGCCAGCCGGGACAGGGGGAATCAGCCCCAGCATTTT
length: 15; D: -; size: -; J: TRBJ1-1; V: TRBV9; CDR3: CASSALPRDITEAFF; DNA: TGTGCCAGCAGCGCCCTGCCCCGGGACATAACTGAAGCTTTCTTT
length: 15; D: -; size: -; J: TRBJ2-5; V: TRBV7-2; CDR3: CASSRSGTNKETQYF; DNA: TGTGCCAGCAGCCGCTCCGGGACAAATAAAGAGACCCAGTACTTC